This T cell receptor (beta chain) was captured in a study of T cell clonality in common variable immunodeficiency. This clone is termed medium-sized (0.01 to 0.1%). The read halts 3 residues ahead of the CDR3 end, with the missing end drawn from the germline J gene. From germline, CDR1 is SGHNT and CDR2 YYREEE (reference sequence). Unmatched junction bases numbered 3, after V lost 2 bases and J lost 4 bases. The CDR3 is made up of 14 amino acids. Sequenced by immunoSEQ multiplex PCR; TCRdb stores in-frame clones only, minus some. This repertoire holds around 32,000 clones, and none appear only once. This receptor was identified in a person aged 18 to 70 in good health. The V call is TRBV5-4, the J call TRBJ2-3, with 8 nucleotides matching TRBD1. Material for sequencing was peripheral blood mononuclear cells. The CDR3 bases that were read are TGTGCCAGCAGCTTACAGGGGGTTGCAGATACG. Protein sequence: CASSLQGVADT. The complete CDR3 reads CASSLQGVADTQYF.